Below are 18 T cell receptor beta chains sequenced from a single sample in a study of shared clonotypes between healthy human individuals (dated by TCRdb to 2020 to 2021). Libraries were prepared through the immunoSEQ multiplex PCR assay. TCRdb obtained this table from immuneACCESS and retained in-frame rearrangements with V and J assigned. These tables miss some clones; where compared with another copy, unresolved V genes account for less than half of the shortfall, and the remainder is unexplained. The sample contains fewer than 2.5 million clones, 93% of them found a single time. The leading ten clones occupy about 0.34% of the sample. The sequencing input was naive CD4+ T cells from PBMCs. The cell subset or site label of this sample denotes: CD45RA+ positively selected. These receptors were obtained from a man younger than 30 in good health. Some clones in this sample may be carry-over from other donors' samples.

This clone was recorded only once. The chain recombines TRBV11-2 with TRBJ2-1; 9 nucleotides align to TRBD2. The CDR3 has 15 amino acids. With V trimmed by 6 bases and J by 7 bases, 10 bases remained unmatched. Germline V CDR1 and CDR2: SGHAT, FQNNGV. The CDR3 sequence is CASRQPGLALNEQFF. The CDR3 region has the DNA TGTGCCAGCAGGCAACCGGGACTAGCTTTGAATGAGCAGTTCTTC.

The V gene is TRBV7-9, the J gene TRBJ1-1, with 7 bases fitting TRBD1. With 3 bases clipped from V and 5 bases from J, the junction kept 3 bases outside the gene matches. CDR3 size: 13 residues. Germline V gene data show CDR1 as SEHNR and CDR2 as FQNEAQ (reference sequence). CDR3 coding DNA: TGTGCCAGCAGCTTCAGGGGACAGACTGAAGCTTTCTTT. Amino acids: CASSFRGQTEAFF.

This clone was found a few times. V and J are TRBV29-1 and TRBJ1-1; 9 bases are a match to TRBD1. Germline V gives CDR1 SQVTM, CDR2 ANQGSEA. J was trimmed by 0 bases and V by 5 bases; bases with no gene match: 1. CDR3 size: 13 residues. CDR3 nucleotide sequence: TGCAGCGTTTGGACAGGGGTGAACACTGAAGCTTTCTTT. Protein sequence: CSVWTGVNTEAFF. The whole variable domain, filled in from reference TRBV29-1 and TRBJ1-1, reads SAVISQKPSRDICQRGTSLTIQCQVDSQVTMMFWYRQQPGQSLTLIATANQGSEATYESGFVIDKFPISRPNLTFSTLTVSNMSPEDSSIYLCSVWTGVNTEAFFGQGTRLTVV.

This clone occurred once. The chain uses TRBV11-3 and TRBJ2-7; 15 nucleotides agree with TRBD2. The CDR3 spans 17 residues. With V trimmed by 5 bases and J by 2 bases, 7 bases remained unmatched. In germline, CDR1 is SGHNT, CDR2 YENEEA. The CDR3 sequence is CASSRGLAGGRTYEQYF. CDR3 DNA sequence: TGTGCCAGCAGCAGGGGACTAGCGGGAGGAAGAACCTACGAGCAGTACTTC. The variable domain in full, with the rest retrieved from reference TRBV11-3 and TRBJ2-7, is EAGVVQSPRYKIIEKKQPVAFWCNPISGHNTLYWYLQNLGQGPELLIRYENEEAVDDSQLPKDRFSAERLKGVDSTLKIQPAELGDSAVYLCASSRGLAGGRTYEQYFGPGTRLTVT.

Notes on this clone: The germline gene is not matched at one end of the junction; a read error may be the cause. V is TRBV7-9 and J is TRBJ1-1, with TRBD1 matching 9 bases. The CDR3 loop spans 11 amino acids. Per germline, CDR1 SEHNR and CDR2 FQNEAQ (reference sequence). DNA for the CDR3: TGTGCCAGCAGCCGGGGGGACAGGGAATTATTT. Translated, it gives CASSRGDRELF.

Notes on this clone: The sample contains more than one DNA sequence encoding this CDR3. The chain joins TRBV5-6 to TRBJ2-7; 7 positions agree with TRBD2. The CDR3 spans 13 residues. Germline CDR1 and CDR2: SGHDT and YYEEEE. The ends lost 4 bases at V and 2 bases at J; junction bases unmatched: 3. In DNA form, the CDR3 reads TGTGCCAGCAGCGGGGGGAGGGCCTACGAGCAGTACTTC. Encoded protein: CASSGGRAYEQYF.

The V call is TRBV6-1, the J call TRBJ2-7; D perhaps matches TRBD2 (7 bases). The germline gives CDR1 MNHNS, CDR2 SASEGT. CDR3 length equals 14 residues. V was cut by 5 bases and J by 0 bases, with 11 bases left in between. The CDR3 is CASSRGDNSYEQYF. CDR3 in DNA: TGTGCCAGCAGTCGGGGGGACAACTCCTACGAGCAGTACTTC.

The chain links TRBV4-2 to TRBJ1-6; perhaps TRBD1 as D (5 bases). The CDR3 covers 17 residues. V was clipped by 0 bases and J by 2 bases, with 11 bases between them. Germline CDR1 LGHNA, CDR2 YNFKEQ. In nucleotides, the CDR3 is TGTGCCAGCAGCCAAGAAAGGGAACAGGCCTATAATTCACCCCTCCACTTT. This sequence encodes CASSQEREQAYNSPLHF.

This CDR3 is CASRTWGAQETQYF. The CDR3 DNA follows: TGTGCCAGCAGAACCTGGGGGGCGCAGGAGACCCAGTACTTC. The chain combines TRBV5-5 with TRBJ2-5, with D perhaps TRBD1 or TRBD2 (6 bases each). Germline assignment: CDR1 SGHKS and CDR2 YYEKEE (reference sequence). The V end lost 5 bases, the J end lost 5 bases, and 16 bases lay between the germline ends. This CDR3 comprises 14 residues.

CDR3 amino acids: CASSPTGTGSWAQHF. The CDR3 nucleotides are TGTGCCAGCAGTCCAACCGGGACGGGGAGTTGGGCCCAGCATTTT. The chain recombines TRBV28 with TRBJ1-5; possibly TRBD1 for D (5 bases). Looked up from germline, CDR1 is MDHEN and CDR2 is SYDVKM. CDR3 length equals 15 residues. V lost 5 bases to trimming and J lost 11 bases, with 22 bases between them.

V gene TRBV28 combines with J gene TRBJ2-4; D is unclear. The CDR3 totals 11 residues. Germline V CDR1 and CDR2: MDHEN, SYDVKM. Trimming took 6 bases from V and 6 from J, leaving 6 bases between them. This CDR3 is CASSLLNIQYF. In nucleotides, the CDR3 is TGTGCCAGCAGCCTACTAAACATTCAGTACTTC.

This clone occurred once. The rearrangement uses TRBV28 and TRBJ2-3, with TRBD1 matching 7 bases. This CDR3 is built from 12 residues. The germline gives CDR1 MDHEN, CDR2 SYDVKM. V trimming: 1 base; J trimming: 11 bases; junction bases outside the gene matches: 3. CDR3 loop: CASSLFRGLQYF. The CDR3 region has the DNA TGTGCCAGCAGTTTATTCAGGGGGTTGCAGTATTTT.

This clone appeared a single time. The chain is built from TRBV5-1 and TRBJ1-3, with D uncertain. Per germline, CDR1 SGHRS and CDR2 YFSETQ. Trimming pared 0 bases from V and 1 base from J, leaving 11 bases between. The CDR3 sequence is 16 residues long. CDR3 DNA sequence: TGCGCCAGCAGCTTGGAACCCGGGAGATCTGGAAACACCATATATTTT. Residues: CASSLEPGRSGNTIYF.

Points on this clone: The sample carries other DNA sequences with the same CDR3. The V call is TRBV5-1, the J call TRBJ1-2; a possible D gene is TRBD1 (6 bases). This CDR3 is built from 15 residues. Trimming cost V 0 bases and J 0 bases, with 9 bases left between them. Germline CDR1 SGHRS, CDR2 YFSETQ. The CDR3 is CASSLGDNTNYGYTF. CDR3 DNA sequence: TGCGCCAGCAGCTTGGGGGACAATACTAACTATGGCTACACCTTC. Filled out from reference TRBV5-1 and TRBJ1-2, the complete variable domain reads KAGVTQTPRYLIKTRGQQVTLSCSPISGHRSVSWYQQTPGQGLQFLFEYFSETQRNKGNFPGRFSGRQFSNSRSEMNVSTLELGDSALYLCASSLGDNTNYGYTFGSGTRLTVV.

The chain carries TRBV7-8 and TRBJ1-1; weak D call: TRBD1 (5 bases). V gave up 0 bases and J gave up 0 bases, with 8 bases separating them. CDR3 length: 15 residues. The germline V gene has CDR1 SGHVS and CDR2 FQNEAQ. This CDR3 reads CASSLAGAVNTEAFF. In nucleotides, the CDR3 is TGTGCCAGCAGCTTAGCTGGGGCCGTGAACACTGAAGCTTTCTTT.

The chain has TRBV11-3 and TRBJ2-1; possibly TRBD2 for D (6 bases). This CDR3 comprises 16 residues. V lost 4 bases and J 7 bases, leaving 20 bases between the germline ends. The germline gives CDR1 SGHNT, CDR2 YENEEA. The CDR3, as DNA: TGTGCCAGCAGCTACACGCCCGGGGGTGGGCTAAATGAGCAGTTCTTC. Translation gives CASSYTPGGGLNEQFF.

CDR3: CASSDSDRVMETQYF. The DNA for the CDR3 is TGTGCCAGCAGTGATTCCGACAGGGTTATGGAGACCCAGTACTTC. The chain combines TRBV25-1 with TRBJ2-5; 7 nucleotides line up with TRBD1. Germline V gene lookup returns CDR1 MGHDK and CDR2 SYGVNS. The CDR3 is made up of 15 amino acids. After removal of 3 bases from V and 5 bases from J, the junction contained 9 bases not matched to a gene.

The gene calls are TRBV7-3 and TRBJ2-3; 9 bases map to TRBD2. V trimming: 4 bases; J trimming: 6 bases; junction bases outside the gene matches: 14. CDR3 length: 17 residues. Germline CDR1 is SGHTA and CDR2 is FQGTGA. The CDR3 spells CASSSGPPGTSWDTQYF. The CDR3 nucleotides are TGTGCCAGCAGCTCCGGTCCTCCTGGGACTAGCTGGGATACGCAGTATTTT.